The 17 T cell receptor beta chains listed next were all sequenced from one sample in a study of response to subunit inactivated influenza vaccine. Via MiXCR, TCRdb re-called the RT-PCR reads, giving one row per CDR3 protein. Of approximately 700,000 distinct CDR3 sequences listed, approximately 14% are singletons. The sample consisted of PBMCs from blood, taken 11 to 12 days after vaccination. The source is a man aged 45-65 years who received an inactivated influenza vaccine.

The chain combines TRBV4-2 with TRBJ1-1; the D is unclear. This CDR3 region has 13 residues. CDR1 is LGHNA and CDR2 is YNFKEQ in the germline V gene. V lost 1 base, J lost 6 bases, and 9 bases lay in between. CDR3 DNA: TGTGCCAGCAGCCAAGTCCACCGGTCTGAAGCTTTCTTT. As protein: CASSQVHRSEAFF.

The CDR3 here is CASRRGGSTDTQYF. The DNA of the CDR3 is TGTGCCAGCAGACGGGGGGGGTCCACAGATACGCAGTATTTT. The chain combines TRBV6-1 with TRBJ2-3, with 8 bases lining up with TRBD2. V gave up 6 bases and J gave up 2 bases; unmatched junction bases: 4. CDR1 MNHNS and CDR2 SASEGT come from the germline V gene. CDR3 length equals 14 residues.

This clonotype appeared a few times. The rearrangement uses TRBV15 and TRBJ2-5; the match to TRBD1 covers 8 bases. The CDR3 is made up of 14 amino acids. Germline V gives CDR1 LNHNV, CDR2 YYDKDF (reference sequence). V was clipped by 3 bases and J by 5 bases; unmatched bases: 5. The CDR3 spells CATSRPTGEETQYF. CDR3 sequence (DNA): TGTGCCACCAGCAGGCCGACAGGGGAGGAGACCCAGTACTTC.

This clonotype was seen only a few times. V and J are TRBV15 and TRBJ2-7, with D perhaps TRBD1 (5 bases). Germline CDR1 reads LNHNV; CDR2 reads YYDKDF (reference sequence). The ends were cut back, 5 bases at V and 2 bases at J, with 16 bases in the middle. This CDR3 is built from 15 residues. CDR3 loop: CATSPDSRYPYEQYF. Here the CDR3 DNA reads TGTGCCACCAGCCCAGACAGTCGATACCCCTACGAGCAGTACTTC.

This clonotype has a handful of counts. Here the CDR3 reads CSVVSGAGELFF. DNA of the CDR3: TGCAGCGTTGTTTCTGGGGCCGGGGAGCTGTTTTTT. This sequence joins TRBV29-1 and TRBJ2-2; D call uncertain. Germline-derived CDR1 and CDR2 are SQVTM and ANQGSEA. The CDR3 sequence is 12 residues long. V shed 4 bases and J shed 6 bases, with 9 bases lying between them.

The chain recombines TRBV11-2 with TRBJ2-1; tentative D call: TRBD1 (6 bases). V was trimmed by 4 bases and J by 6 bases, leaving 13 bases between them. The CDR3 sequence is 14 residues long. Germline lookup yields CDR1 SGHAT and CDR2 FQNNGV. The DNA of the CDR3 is TGTGCCAGCAGCTCAGGGACAATTTTCAATGAGCAGTTCTTC. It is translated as CASSSGTIFNEQFF.

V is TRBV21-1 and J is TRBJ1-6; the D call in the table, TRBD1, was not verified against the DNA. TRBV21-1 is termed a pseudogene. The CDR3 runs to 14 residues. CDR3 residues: CASKDRGRNSPLHF. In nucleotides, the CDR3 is TGTGCCAGCAAAGACAGGGGAAGGAATTCACCCCTCCACTTT.

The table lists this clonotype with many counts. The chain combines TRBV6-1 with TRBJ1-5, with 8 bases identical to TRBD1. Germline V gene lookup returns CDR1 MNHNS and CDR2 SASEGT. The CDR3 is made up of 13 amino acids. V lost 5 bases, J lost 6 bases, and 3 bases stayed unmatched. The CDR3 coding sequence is TGTGCCAGCAGTCAGGGGGCGGGTCAGCCCCAGCATTTT. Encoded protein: CASSQGAGQPQHF.

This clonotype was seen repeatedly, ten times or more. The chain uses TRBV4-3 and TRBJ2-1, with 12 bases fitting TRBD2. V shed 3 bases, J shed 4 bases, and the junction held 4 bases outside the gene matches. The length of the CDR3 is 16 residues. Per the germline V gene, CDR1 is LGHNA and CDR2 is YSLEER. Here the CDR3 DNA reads TGCGCCAGCAGCCAGGAGGGGACTAGCGGGTACAATGAGCAGTTCTTC. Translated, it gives CASSQEGTSGYNEQFF.

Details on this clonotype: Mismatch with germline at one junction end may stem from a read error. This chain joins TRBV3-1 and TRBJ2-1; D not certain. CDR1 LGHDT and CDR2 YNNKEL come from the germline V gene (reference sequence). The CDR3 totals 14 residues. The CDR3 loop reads CASSQGGSISEHFF. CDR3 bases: TGTGCCAGCAGCCAAGGGGGTAGTATAAGTGAGCACTTCTTC.

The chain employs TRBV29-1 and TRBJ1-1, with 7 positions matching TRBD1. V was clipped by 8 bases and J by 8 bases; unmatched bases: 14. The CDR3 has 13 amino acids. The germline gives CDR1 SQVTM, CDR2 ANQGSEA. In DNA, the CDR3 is TGCAGCATTACGACAGGGACGCTGAACGAAGCTTTCTTT. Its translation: CSITTGTLNEAFF.

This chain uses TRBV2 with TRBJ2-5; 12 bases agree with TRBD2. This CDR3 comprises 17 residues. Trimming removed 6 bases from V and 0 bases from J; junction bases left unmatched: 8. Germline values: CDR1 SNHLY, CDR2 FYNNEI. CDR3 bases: TGTGCCAGCAGGGATCGGACTAGCGGGGAGTACCAAGAGACCCAGTACTTC. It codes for CASRDRTSGEYQETQYF.

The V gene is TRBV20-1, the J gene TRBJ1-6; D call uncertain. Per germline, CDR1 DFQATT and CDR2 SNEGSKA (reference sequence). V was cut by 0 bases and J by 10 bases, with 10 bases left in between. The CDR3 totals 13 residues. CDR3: CSARDALVSPLHF. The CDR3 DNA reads TGCAGTGCTAGAGATGCGTTGGTCTCACCCCTCCACTTT.

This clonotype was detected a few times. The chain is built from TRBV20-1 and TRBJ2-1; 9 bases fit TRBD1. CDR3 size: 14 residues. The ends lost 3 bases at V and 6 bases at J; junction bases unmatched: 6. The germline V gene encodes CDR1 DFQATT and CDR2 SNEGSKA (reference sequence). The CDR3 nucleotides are TGCAGTGCTAGCGGGGACAGGGCTAGCAATGAGCAGTTCTTC. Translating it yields CSASGDRASNEQFF.

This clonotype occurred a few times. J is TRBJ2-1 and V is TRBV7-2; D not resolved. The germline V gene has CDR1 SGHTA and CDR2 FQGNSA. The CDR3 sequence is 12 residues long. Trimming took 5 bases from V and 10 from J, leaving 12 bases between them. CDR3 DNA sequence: TGTGCCAGCAGCAGCCCCTTCCGGGAGCAGTTCTTC. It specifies CASSSPFREQFF.

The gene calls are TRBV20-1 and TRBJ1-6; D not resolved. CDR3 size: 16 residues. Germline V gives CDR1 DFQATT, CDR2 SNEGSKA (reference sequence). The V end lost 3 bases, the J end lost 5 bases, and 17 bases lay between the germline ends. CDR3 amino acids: CSASLRAQRNNSPLHF. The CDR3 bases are TGCAGTGCTAGTCTTCGGGCCCAAAGGAATAATTCACCCCTCCACTTT.

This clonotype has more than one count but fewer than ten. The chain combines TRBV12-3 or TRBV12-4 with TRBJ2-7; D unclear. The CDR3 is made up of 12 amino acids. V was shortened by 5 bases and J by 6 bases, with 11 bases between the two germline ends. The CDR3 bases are TGTGCCAGCAGTCGAACGAGAGGCGAGCAGTACTTC. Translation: CASSRTRGEQYF.